The clone carrying this T cell receptor beta chain was seen a handful of times. This entry belongs to a study of blood T cells in healthy people across ages. The CDR3 totals 15 residues. Looked up from germline, CDR1 is SGDLS and CDR2 is YYNGEE. Trimming cost V 3 bases and J 9 bases, with 19 bases left between them. With a J-beta primer mix and a sample-barcoded 5' primer, a second PCR ran about 7 to 11 cycles. Using its own MiXCR run on the 5' RACE reads, TCRdb lists one record per CDR3 protein. The data hold 800,000 to 950,000 distinct CDR3 sequences, with around 34% observed a single time. The source material was blood. This receptor was taken from a man aged 18 to 29 in good health. The V call is TRBV9, the J call TRBJ2-1; D could derive from TRBD1 or TRBD2 (5 bases each). Here the CDR3 reads CASSGGVIAAVEQFF. The CDR3 nucleotides read TGTGCCAGCAGCGGAGGGGTCATCGCGGCGGTTGAGCAGTTCTTC.